The next 24 T cell receptor beta chains were all read from a single sample in a study of identifying expanded T cells in peripheral blood. Repertoires were generated with immunoSEQ multiplex PCR, while TCRdb's copy carries only in-frame clones and drops some. This table has some 120,000 clones, more than 80% appearing once. Sequencing was done on a sample of blood. The receptors here all came from a person aged 18 to 75 in good health.

This clone was observed once. The J gene is TRBJ2-7, the V gene TRBV5-6; the D is unclear. The V gene lost 0 bases and the J gene lost 4 bases, with 17 bases spanning the gap. This CDR3 is built from 16 residues. Germline V gene data show CDR1 as SGHDT and CDR2 as YYEEEE. As DNA, the CDR3 is TGTGCCAGCAGCTTGGCTCTAAAGGGCGGCAGGTACGAGCAGTACTTC. This translates into CASSLALKGGRYEQYF. The full variable domain, with the rest looked up from reference TRBV5-6 and TRBJ2-7, is DAGVTQSPTHLIKTRGQQVTLRCSPKSGHDTVSWYQQALGQGPQFIFQYYEEEERQRGNFPDRFSGHQFPNYSSELNVNALLLGDSALYLCASSLALKGGRYEQYFGPGTRLTVT.

The V and J genes are TRBV7-2 and TRBJ2-2, with 8 bases that match TRBD2. Per the germline V gene, CDR1 is SGHTA and CDR2 is FQGNSA. The CDR3 runs 19 residues. Trimming removed 5 bases from V and 2 bases from J; junction bases left unmatched: 16. CDR3 loop: CASSGQKRGSGENTGELFF. In DNA, the CDR3 is TGTGCCAGCAGCGGGCAGAAGAGGGGTAGCGGGGAAAACACCGGGGAGCTGTTTTTT.

The genes are TRBV6-6 and TRBJ2-4; 7 bases match TRBD1. This CDR3 region has 15 residues. V was pared by 8 bases and J by 0 bases, with 7 bases of the junction left unmatched. The germline gives CDR1 MNHNY, CDR2 SVGAGI (reference sequence). Here the CDR3 DNA reads TGTGCCAGCTTGAGACAGGGCTCAGCCAAAAACATTCAGTACTTC. Its translation is CASLRQGSAKNIQYF.

The chain employs TRBV30 and TRBJ2-2; D gene unclear. Germline CDR1 and CDR2: GTSNPN and SVGIG (reference sequence). The CDR3 totals 16 residues. The V end was cut by 2 bases, the J end by 3 bases, with 16 bases between. The CDR3 spells CAWSFRPDWDTGELFF. The CDR3 DNA follows: TGTGCCTGGAGTTTCCGACCCGACTGGGACACCGGGGAGCTGTTTTTT.

The rearrangement joins TRBV29-1 to TRBJ2-3; 11 nucleotides agree with TRBD1. V was clipped by 8 bases and J by 5 bases; unmatched bases: 3. Germline V gene data show CDR1 as SQVTM and CDR2 as ANQGSEA. This CDR3 is 12 amino acids long. CDR3 amino acids: CSTGQGGDTQYF. In nucleotides, the CDR3 is TGCAGCACGGGACAGGGGGGAGATACGCAGTATTTT.

V usage is TRBV27 and J usage is TRBJ2-2; 11 nucleotides align to TRBD2. In germline, CDR1 is MNHEY, CDR2 SMNVEV (reference sequence). The length of the CDR3 is 16 residues. J was trimmed by 4 bases and V by 2 bases; bases with no gene match: 3. The CDR3 region has the DNA TGTGCCAGCAGTTTAGGGCTAGCGGGGGGCACCGGGGAGCTGTTTTTT. As protein: CASSLGLAGGTGELFF.

This clone was seen more than once but under ten times. Other DNA variants within this sample encode the same CDR3. The chain couples TRBV5-1 to TRBJ1-1; D is possibly TRBD1 (6 bases). Germline CDR1 is SGHRS and CDR2 is YFSETQ. The V end was cut by 0 bases, the J end by 5 bases, with 14 bases between. The CDR3 sequence is 15 residues long. CDR3 in DNA: TGCGCCAGCAGCTTGGTCGAACAGGGAGGGACTGAAGCTTTCTTT. Protein product: CASSLVEQGGTEAFF.

This clone occurred a few times. The J gene is TRBJ2-7, the V gene TRBV2; possible D gene TRBD1, 5 bases. The CDR3 covers 13 residues. V was shortened by 8 bases and J by 4 bases, with 15 bases between the two germline ends. CDR1 SNHLY and CDR2 FYNNEI come from the germline V gene. The CDR3 loop is CASRPGSGYEQYF. CDR3 in DNA: TGTGCCAGCCGCCCTGGTTCAGGGTACGAGCAGTACTTC.

The V gene is TRBV6-5, the J gene TRBJ2-1; 7 bases map to TRBD2. There are 15 residues in the CDR3. With V trimmed by 7 bases and J by 11 bases, 17 bases remained unmatched. From germline, CDR1 is MNHEY and CDR2 SVGAGI. Here the CDR3 DNA reads TGTGCCAGCACCGTAACTAGCGCCTTGGAGAAGCAGCAGTTCTTC. It specifies CASTVTSALEKQQFF.

The rearrangement links TRBV7-8 to TRBJ2-7, with a tentative D call TRBD2 (6 bases). V shed 6 bases and J shed 0 bases, with 15 bases lying between them. The germline CDR1 and CDR2 sequences are SGHVS and FQNEAQ. The CDR3 contains 15 residues. The CDR3, as DNA: TGTGCCAGCAGTCTAAGGGACTTCAGCTCCTACGAGCAGTACTTC. This translates into CASSLRDFSSYEQYF. The whole variable domain, remainder taken from reference TRBV7-8 and TRBJ2-7, is GAGVSQSPRYKVAKRGQDVALRCDPISGHVSLFWYQQALGQGPEFLTYFQNEAQLDKSGLPSDRFFAERPEGSVSTLKIQRTQQEDSAVYLCASSLRDFSSYEQYFGPGTRLTVT.

The rearrangement links TRBV30 to TRBJ2-7, with a possible D match to TRBD1 (5 bases). V shed 3 bases and J shed 1 base, with 13 bases lying between them. The CDR3 runs to 14 residues. Germline CDR1 and CDR2: GTSNPN and SVGIG (reference sequence). CDR3 in DNA: TGTGCCTGGAGCATGACAGCCGGGTCCTACGAGCAGTACTTC. Translation: CAWSMTAGSYEQYF.

The chain combines TRBV6-1 with TRBJ2-1, with 11 bases identical to TRBD2. Trimming cost V 7 bases and J 6 bases; bases outside gene matches: 8. The CDR3 consists of 15 residues. Germline loops: CDR1 MNHNS, CDR2 SASEGT. As DNA, the CDR3 is TGTGCCAGCATCCCGACTAGCGGGGTTACCAATGAGCAGTTCTTC. Translation gives CASIPTSGVTNEQFF.

V usage is TRBV5-4 and J usage is TRBJ1-1; D ambiguous. Per germline, CDR1 SGHNT and CDR2 YYREEE (reference sequence). Trimming removed 2 bases at V and 8 bases at J, with 7 bases between. This CDR3 spans 11 amino acids. CDR3 DNA: TGTGCCAGCAGCTTCAATTCAGAAGCTTTCTTT. It is translated as CASSFNSEAFF.

The chain has TRBV5-1 and TRBJ2-5; D remains ambiguous. CDR1 is SGHRS and CDR2 is YFSETQ in the germline V gene. This CDR3 has 18 amino acids. V shed 3 bases and J shed 4 bases, with 25 bases lying between them. This CDR3 is CASSSSSRTSVARETQYF. In DNA form, the CDR3 reads TGCGCCAGCAGCTCGTCCTCGCGGACCTCGGTTGCGAGAGAGACCCAGTACTTC.

This chain links TRBV13 with TRBJ2-2; 10 nucleotides match TRBD1. The length of the CDR3 is 17 residues. The V and J ends lost 1 base and 7 bases, in that order; junction bases with no gene match: 9. Germline values: CDR1 PRHDT, CDR2 FYEKMQ (reference sequence). CDR3 amino acids: CASSLVPTGGLNGELFF. In nucleotides, the CDR3 is TGTGCCAGCAGCTTAGTCCCGACAGGGGGCTTGAACGGGGAGCTGTTTTTT.

V gene TRBV19 combines with J gene TRBJ2-5, with D uncertain. The germline V and J ends were trimmed by 9 bases and 7 bases, with 12 bases remaining between them. Germline loops: CDR1 LNHDA, CDR2 SQIVND (reference sequence). The CDR3 length is 11 residues. The chain's CDR3 is CASEDRVTQYF. Here the CDR3 DNA reads TGTGCCAGCGAAGACCGAGTGACCCAGTACTTC.

The chain joins TRBV7-9 to TRBJ1-2, with a possible D match to TRBD1 (5 bases). The germline gives CDR1 SEHNR, CDR2 FQNEAQ (reference sequence). Trimming took off 1 base at V and 6 bases at J, with 12 bases between the two ends. The CDR3 covers 14 residues. The chain's CDR3 is CASSLGRALNGYTF. The CDR3 nucleotides are TGTGCCAGCAGCTTAGGCAGGGCCTTAAATGGCTACACCTTC.

The V call is TRBV11-3, the J call TRBJ1-1; perhaps TRBD1 as D (6 bases). The CDR3 consists of 16 residues. V was pared by 5 bases and J by 0 bases, with 16 bases between. Germline V gene sequence: CDR1 SGHNT, CDR2 YENEEA. CDR3 coding DNA: TGTGCCAGCAGCATAGGACAGTGGCAAATGAACACTGAAGCTTTCTTT. Protein product: CASSIGQWQMNTEAFF.

Here the CDR3 DNA reads TGTGCCAGCAGTTTAGAGTTTGGGACTAGCGGGGGGTCTTTCACCGGGGAGCTGTTTTTT. This sequence encodes CASSLEFGTSGGSFTGELFF. The gene calls are TRBV27 and TRBJ2-2, with 15 positions matching TRBD2. CDR1 and CDR2 (germline): MNHEY, SMNVEV (reference sequence). The CDR3 consists of 20 residues. The V and J ends lost 2 bases and 4 bases, in that order; junction bases with no gene match: 11.

The rearrangement links TRBV6-6 to TRBJ2-7; 9 bases agree with TRBD1. The germline V gene encodes CDR1 MNHNY and CDR2 SVGAGI (reference sequence). V shed 4 bases, J shed 4 bases, and the junction held 5 bases outside the gene matches. There are 14 residues in the CDR3. CDR3 amino acids: CASSSPGQGYEQYF. CDR3 bases: TGTGCCAGCAGTTCACCGGGACAGGGATACGAGCAGTACTTC.

This chain joins TRBV18 and TRBJ2-5; no reliable D call. Germline CDR1 and CDR2: KGHSH and LQKENI. The length of the CDR3 is 14 residues. The germline V and J ends were trimmed by 3 bases and 7 bases, with 15 bases remaining between them. The CDR3 coding sequence is TGTGCCAGCTCACCCTCATCAACTAAGTTGACCCAGTACTTC. This translates into CASSPSSTKLTQYF.

The chain carries TRBV6-5 and TRBJ1-2, with D maybe TRBD1 (6 bases). Trimming removed 6 bases at V and 7 bases at J, with 15 bases between. CDR3 size: 13 residues. CDR1 MNHEY and CDR2 SVGAGI come from the germline V gene. CDR3 DNA sequence: TGTGCCAGCAGGTTAACAGGGATGCGTGGCTACACCTTC. It encodes CASRLTGMRGYTF.

V is TRBV29-1 and J is TRBJ2-3, with a possible D match to TRBD1 (5 bases). The length of the CDR3 is 13 residues. Germline assignment: CDR1 SQVTM and CDR2 ANQGSEA. Trimming shortened V by 7 bases and J by 0 bases, and 11 bases separated the two germline ends. In nucleotides, the CDR3 is TGCAGCGCTCAGGGTTCTAGCACAGATACGCAGTATTTT. Its translation: CSAQGSSTDTQYF.

V is TRBV6-6 and J is TRBJ1-2; D might be TRBD1 (6 bases). Trimming shortened V by 0 bases and J by 0 bases, and 11 bases separated the two germline ends. This CDR3 has 16 residues. Germline loops: CDR1 MNHNY, CDR2 SVGAGI (reference sequence). CDR3 bases: TGTGCCAGCAGTTACTCGCGGACAGCGACTAACTATGGCTACACCTTC. Translation: CASSYSRTATNYGYTF.